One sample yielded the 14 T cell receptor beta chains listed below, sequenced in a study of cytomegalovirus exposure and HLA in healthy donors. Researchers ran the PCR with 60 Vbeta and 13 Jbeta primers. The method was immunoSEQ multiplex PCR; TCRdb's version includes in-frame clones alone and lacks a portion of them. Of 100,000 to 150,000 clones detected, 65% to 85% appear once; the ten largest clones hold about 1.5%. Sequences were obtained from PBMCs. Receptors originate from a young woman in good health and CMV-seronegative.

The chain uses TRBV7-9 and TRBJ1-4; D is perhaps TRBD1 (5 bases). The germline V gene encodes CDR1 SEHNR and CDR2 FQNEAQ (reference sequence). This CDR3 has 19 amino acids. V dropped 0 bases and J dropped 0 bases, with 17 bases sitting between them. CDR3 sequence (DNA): TGTGCCAGCAGCTTAGCATACTCATTGACAGCTGCAACTAATGAAAAACTGTTTTTT. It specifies CASSLAYSLTAATNEKLFF.

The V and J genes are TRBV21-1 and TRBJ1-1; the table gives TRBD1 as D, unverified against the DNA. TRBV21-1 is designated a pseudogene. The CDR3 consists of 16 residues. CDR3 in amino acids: CASSKEATGGNTEAFF. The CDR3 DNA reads TGTGCCAGCAGCAAAGAAGCCACAGGGGGGAACACTGAAGCTTTCTTT.

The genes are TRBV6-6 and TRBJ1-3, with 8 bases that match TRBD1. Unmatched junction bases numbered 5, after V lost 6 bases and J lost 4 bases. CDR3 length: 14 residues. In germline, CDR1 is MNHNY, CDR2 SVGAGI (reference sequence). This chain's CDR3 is CASSKSGGGNTIYF. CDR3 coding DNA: TGTGCCAGCAGCAAATCAGGGGGCGGAAACACCATATATTTT.

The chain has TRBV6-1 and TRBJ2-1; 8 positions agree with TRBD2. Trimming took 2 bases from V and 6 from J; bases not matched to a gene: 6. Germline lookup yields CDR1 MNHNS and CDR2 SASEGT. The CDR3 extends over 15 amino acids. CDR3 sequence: CASSELAGTRNEQFF. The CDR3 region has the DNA TGTGCCAGCAGTGAATTAGCGGGAACGCGCAATGAGCAGTTCTTC.

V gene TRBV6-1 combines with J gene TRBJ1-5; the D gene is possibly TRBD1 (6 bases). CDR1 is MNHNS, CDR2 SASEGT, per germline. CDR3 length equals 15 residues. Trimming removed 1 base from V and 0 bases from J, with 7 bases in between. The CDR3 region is CASSEEGGSNQPQHF. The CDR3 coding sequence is TGTGCCAGCAGTGAAGAAGGGGGTAGCAATCAGCCCCAGCATTTT.

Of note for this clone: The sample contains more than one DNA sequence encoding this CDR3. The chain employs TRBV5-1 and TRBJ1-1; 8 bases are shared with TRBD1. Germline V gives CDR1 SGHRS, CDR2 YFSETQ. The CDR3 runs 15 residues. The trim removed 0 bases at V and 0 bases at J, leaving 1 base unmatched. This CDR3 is CASSLGQGLNTEAFF. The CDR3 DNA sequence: TGCGCCAGCAGCTTGGGACAGGGGCTGAACACTGAAGCTTTCTTT.

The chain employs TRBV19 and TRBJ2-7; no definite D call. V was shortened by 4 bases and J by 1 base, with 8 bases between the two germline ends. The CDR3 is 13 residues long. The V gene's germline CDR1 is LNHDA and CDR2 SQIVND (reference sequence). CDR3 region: CASSRVPSYEQYF. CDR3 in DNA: TGTGCCAGTAGTAGAGTCCCATCCTACGAGCAGTACTTC.

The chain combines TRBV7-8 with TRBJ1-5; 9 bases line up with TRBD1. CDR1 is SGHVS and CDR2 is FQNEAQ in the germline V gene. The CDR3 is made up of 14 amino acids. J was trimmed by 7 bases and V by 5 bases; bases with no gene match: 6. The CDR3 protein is CASSGTGPSQPQHF. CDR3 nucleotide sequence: TGTGCCAGCAGCGGGACAGGGCCAAGCCAGCCCCAGCATTTT.

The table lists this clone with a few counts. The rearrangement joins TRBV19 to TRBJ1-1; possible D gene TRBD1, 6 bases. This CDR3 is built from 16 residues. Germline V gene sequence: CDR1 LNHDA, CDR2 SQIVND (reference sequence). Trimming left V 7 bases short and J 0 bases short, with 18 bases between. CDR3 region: CASNPRLGQMNTEAFF. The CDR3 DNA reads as TGTGCCAGTAATCCACGGTTAGGACAGATGAACACTGAAGCTTTCTTT.

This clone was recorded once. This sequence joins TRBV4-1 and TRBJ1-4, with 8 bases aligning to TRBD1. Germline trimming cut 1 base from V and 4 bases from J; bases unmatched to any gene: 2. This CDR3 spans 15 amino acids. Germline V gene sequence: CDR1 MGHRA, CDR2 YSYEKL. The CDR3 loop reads CASSQGDRINEKLFF. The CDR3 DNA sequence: TGCGCCAGCAGCCAAGGGGACAGGATTAATGAAAAACTGTTTTTT.

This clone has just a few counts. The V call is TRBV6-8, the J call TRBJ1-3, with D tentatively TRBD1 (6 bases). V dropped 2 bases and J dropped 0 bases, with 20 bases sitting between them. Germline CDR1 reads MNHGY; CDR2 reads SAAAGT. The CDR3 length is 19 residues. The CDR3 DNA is TGTGCCAGCAGTTACCCAGAAATCATGGGGGCCTCCTCTGGAAACACCATATATTTT. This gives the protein CASSYPEIMGASSGNTIYF.

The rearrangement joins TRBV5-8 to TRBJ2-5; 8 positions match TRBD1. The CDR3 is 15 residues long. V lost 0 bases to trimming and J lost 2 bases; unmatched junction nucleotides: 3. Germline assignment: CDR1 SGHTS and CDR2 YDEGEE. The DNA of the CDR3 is TGTGCCAGCAGCTTGGCCAGACAGGGGCAAGAGACCCAGTACTTC. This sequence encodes CASSLARQGQETQYF.

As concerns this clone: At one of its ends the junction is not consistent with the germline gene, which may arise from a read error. The CDR3 loop is CVSSLGLLGQGDEKLFF. The CDR3 DNA reads as TGTGTCAGCAGCTTGGGACTTCTGGGACAGGGGGACGAAAAACTGTTTTTT. The gene calls are TRBV5-5 and TRBJ1-4; 11 nucleotides match TRBD1. CDR1 and CDR2 (germline): SGHKS, YYEKEE (reference sequence). The CDR3 contains 17 residues. The full variable domain, completed using reference TRBV5-5 and TRBJ1-4, is DAGVTQSPTHLIKTRGQQVTLRCSPISGHKSVSWYQQVLGQGPQFIFQYYEKEERGRGNFPDRFSARQFPNYSSELNVNALLLGDSALYLCVSSLGLLGQGDEKLFFGSGTQLSVL.

The CDR3 loop is CASSLNRGTEAFF. In DNA form, the CDR3 reads TGTGCCAGCAGCTTAAACAGGGGGACTGAAGCTTTCTTT. The chain has TRBV7-9 and TRBJ1-1, with TRBD1 identical over 8 bases. V shed 2 bases and J 5 bases; nucleotides not matched to a gene: 1. This CDR3 is 13 amino acids long. Per the germline V gene, CDR1 is SEHNR and CDR2 is FQNEAQ (reference sequence).